What follows are 16 T cell receptor beta chains derived from one specimen sequenced in a study of cytomegalovirus exposure and HLA in healthy donors. PCR amplification relied on 60 Vbeta primers (plus 13 Jbeta primers). Assay: immunoSEQ multiplex PCR; the TCRdb copy retains only in-frame clones and omits some. The table records 90,000 to 120,000 clones, more than 65% of them present only once. What was sequenced was PBMCs. The receptors come from a male donor in good health and CMV-seronegative.

This clone has only one observation. The CDR3 DNA is TGCGCCAGCGCCGAGGGTCCTAGGGCCAGGAACATTCAGTACTTC. Protein: CASAEGPRARNIQYF. The rearrangement joins TRBV5-1 to TRBJ2-4, with TRBD2 as a possible D gene (5 bases). V lost 7 bases to trimming and J lost 7 bases, with 21 bases between them. Per the germline V gene, CDR1 is SGHRS and CDR2 is YFSETQ. This CDR3 has 15 residues.

The chain carries TRBV27 and TRBJ1-5; the match to TRBD1 covers 8 bases. Germline values: CDR1 MNHEY, CDR2 SMNVEV (reference sequence). This CDR3 is 14 amino acids long. The junction had 6 bases not matched to a gene; V was cut back by 6 bases and J by 5 bases. CDR3 sequence (DNA): TGTGCCAGCAGACCCCAGGACAGGGATCAGCCCCAGCATTTT. Encoded protein: CASRPQDRDQPQHF.

The genes are TRBV15 and TRBJ1-5, with D perhaps TRBD1 (6 bases). This CDR3 has 15 residues. The germline V gene has CDR1 LNHNV and CDR2 YYDKDF (reference sequence). The V gene lost 1 base and the J gene lost 7 bases, with 14 bases spanning the gap. This chain's CDR3 is CATSRGGGQWQPQHF. The CDR3 DNA is TGTGCCACCAGCAGAGGGGGGGGGCAGTGGCAGCCCCAGCATTTT.

V gene TRBV9 combines with J gene TRBJ2-6; 8 bases match TRBD2. The V segment lost 0 bases and the J segment 0 bases; nucleotides outside the gene matches: 5. CDR3 length equals 18 residues. Germline CDR1 is SGDLS and CDR2 is YYNGEE. The DNA for the CDR3 is TGTGCCAGCAGCGTAGAAGCGGGAGCTACCTCTGGGGCCAACGTCCTGACTTTC. Its protein product is CASSVEAGATSGANVLTF.

V gene TRBV30 combines with J gene TRBJ2-6, with D uncertain. CDR1 and CDR2 from the germline V gene are GTSNPN and SVGIG (reference sequence). The CDR3 is 14 residues long. V dropped 8 bases and J dropped 0 bases, with 11 bases sitting between them. CDR3 DNA: TGTGCCGCCCCGCGCCGCTCTGGGGCCAACGTCCTGACTTTC. This codes for CAAPRRSGANVLTF.

This clone was counted only a few times. The J gene is TRBJ2-1, the V gene TRBV13; 8 bases agree with TRBD1. From germline, CDR1 is PRHDT and CDR2 FYEKMQ (reference sequence). This CDR3 has 15 amino acids. With 4 bases clipped from V and 10 bases from J, the junction kept 12 bases outside the gene matches. This chain's CDR3 is CASSSIRTGMGEQFF. The DNA of the CDR3 is TGTGCCAGCAGCTCTATTAGGACAGGGATGGGGGAGCAGTTCTTC.

The chain couples TRBV9 to TRBJ1-4; 9 bases agree with TRBD1. Germline CDR1 reads SGDLS; CDR2 reads YYNGEE. J was trimmed by 6 bases and V by 3 bases; bases with no gene match: 12. CDR3 length equals 17 residues. Here the CDR3 reads CASSASGQGFYYEKLFF. The CDR3 region has the DNA TGTGCCAGCAGCGCCAGCGGACAGGGGTTTTATTATGAAAAACTGTTTTTT.

This chain uses TRBV6-5 with TRBJ2-7, with 11 positions matching TRBD1. Trimming at V came to 2 bases and at J to 6 bases, leaving 3 bases not matched to a gene. This CDR3 is 14 amino acids long. Germline V CDR1 and CDR2: MNHEY, SVGAGI. This CDR3 is CASSYGQGACEQYF. For the CDR3, the DNA is TGTGCCAGCAGTTACGGACAGGGGGCTTGCGAGCAGTACTTC.

This clone was seen a single time. This rearrangement joins TRBV7-9 to TRBJ2-1; TRBD2 aligns across 9 bases. V was clipped by 4 bases and J by 0 bases; unmatched bases: 7. In germline, CDR1 is SEHNR, CDR2 FQNEAQ (reference sequence). The CDR3 runs to 17 residues. Here the CDR3 reads CASSSLAGLSSYNEQFF. DNA of the CDR3: TGTGCCAGCAGCTCCCTAGCGGGGCTGAGCTCCTACAATGAGCAGTTCTTC.

This chain joins TRBV5-1 and TRBJ2-6; D call uncertain. V was pared by 0 bases and J by 4 bases, with 8 bases between. Germline V CDR1 and CDR2: SGHRS, YFSETQ. The CDR3 covers 15 residues. The CDR3 region is CASSLVAFGANVLTF. DNA of the CDR3: TGCGCCAGCAGCTTGGTAGCTTTCGGGGCCAACGTCCTGACTTTC.

The chain joins TRBV5-1 to TRBJ2-2; D gene uncertain. The CDR3 has 15 residues. Trimming cost V 1 base and J 3 bases, with 10 bases left between them. Per germline, CDR1 SGHRS and CDR2 YFSETQ. The chain's CDR3 is CASSLLQVDTGELFF. Written as DNA, the CDR3 is TGCGCCAGCAGCTTGTTGCAGGTTGACACCGGGGAGCTGTTTTTT.

The genes are TRBV5-8 and TRBJ1-1; D call uncertain. The CDR3 covers 14 residues. V lost 3 bases and J 0 bases, leaving 9 bases between the germline ends. CDR1 and CDR2 (germline): SGHTS, YDEGEE. The CDR3: CASSYTTLNTEAFF. The CDR3 nucleotides read TGTGCCAGCAGCTATACAACGCTGAACACTGAAGCTTTCTTT.

This clone was detected once. This chain joins TRBV10-3 and TRBJ1-2; D is unclear. This CDR3 comprises 15 residues. CDR1 is ENHRY, CDR2 SYGVKD, per germline. V gave up 6 bases and J gave up 0 bases, with 14 bases separating them. The CDR3 sequence is CAISARVEANYGYTF. CDR3 nucleotide sequence: TGTGCCATCAGCGCACGTGTAGAGGCTAACTATGGCTACACCTTC.

The V call is TRBV7-9, the J call TRBJ2-3, with TRBD2 matching 13 bases. Germline-derived CDR1 and CDR2 are SEHNR and FQNEAQ (reference sequence). The ends lost 3 bases at V and 5 bases at J; junction bases unmatched: 5. The length of the CDR3 is 16 residues. CDR3: CASSLGLAGWGDTQYF. The CDR3 DNA follows: TGTGCCAGCAGCTTGGGACTAGCGGGATGGGGAGATACGCAGTATTTT.

This clone has more than one count but fewer than ten. This chain uses TRBV4-1 with TRBJ2-7; 10 positions agree with TRBD2. The germline V gene encodes CDR1 MGHRA and CDR2 YSYEKL. Trimming at V came to 4 bases and at J to 3 bases, leaving 6 bases not matched to a gene. This CDR3 spans 15 amino acids. CDR3 loop: CASSLTSGRLYEQYF. The CDR3 DNA reads as TGCGCCAGCAGCCTGACTAGCGGGCGTCTCTACGAGCAGTACTTC.

This clone was counted a few times. The chain combines TRBV5-8 with TRBJ1-5, with TRBD1 identical over 8 bases. V dropped 4 bases and J dropped 3; count of bases not matched to a gene: 9. The CDR3 covers 16 residues. CDR1 and CDR2 from the germline V gene are SGHTS and YDEGEE. Here the CDR3 DNA reads TGTGCCAGCAGCGGCAGGCAGGGGGCACACAATCAGCCCCAGCATTTT. Protein product: CASSGRQGAHNQPQHF.